These 8 T cell receptor beta chains came from one sample sequenced in a study of metastatic and nonmetastatic thyroid tumors. TCRdb called clones again from the PCR reads with MiXCR. The repertoire has roughly 55,000 clones, around 15% of them found once; the top ten carry roughly a tenth. No treatment of any kind had been given to any patient before thyroid surgery. Sequences were obtained from blood. The receptors stem from a male donor with papillary thyroid cancer or a benign thyroid nodule (not recorded which). Some clones in this sample may be carry-over from other donors' samples.

The chain has TRBV20-1 and TRBJ1-2; 8 bases match TRBD1. Germline values: CDR1 DFQATT, CDR2 SNEGSKA (reference sequence). The length of the CDR3 is 15 residues. J lost 3 bases, V lost 0 bases, and 6 bases had no gene match. This CDR3 reads CSARDQGAGHYGYTF. The CDR3 coding sequence is TGCAGTGCTAGAGATCAGGGGGCTGGGCACTATGGCTACACCTTC.

This clone was seen only a few times. A much larger clone differs from this one at a single base, so this may be a read error. The chain combines TRBV5-1 with TRBJ2-1, with D perhaps matching TRBD2 (5 bases). Germline assignment: CDR1 SGHRS and CDR2 YFSETQ. The CDR3 length is 16 residues. V lost 5 bases and J 1 base, leaving 16 bases between the germline ends. The CDR3 DNA follows: TGCGCCAGCAGATTACATGGAGGCGGTTCCTACAATGAGCAGTTCTTC. It codes for CASRLHGGGSYNEQFF.

This clone appeared many times. This chain uses TRBV5-1 with TRBJ1-3; D gene ambiguous. V was cut by 5 bases and J by 0 bases, with 15 bases left in between. The CDR3 is made up of 16 amino acids. Germline V lookup: CDR1 SGHRS, CDR2 YFSETQ. The CDR3 sequence is CASREEGWSSGNTIYF. As DNA, the CDR3 is TGCGCCAGCAGGGAGGAAGGCTGGAGCTCTGGAAACACCATATATTTT.

This clone was detected ten times or more. This chain uses TRBV19 with TRBJ2-7; no clear D gene. CDR3 length: 15 amino acids. Germline CDR1 LNHDA, CDR2 SQIVND (reference sequence). Between the trimmed V and J ends, which lost 3 bases and 4 bases, there was a span of 16 bases. The CDR3 spells CASSIGLSGWYEQYF. The CDR3 DNA follows: TGTGCCAGTAGTATCGGGCTCTCAGGTTGGTACGAGCAGTACTTC. Combining the CDR3 with reference TRBV19 and TRBJ2-7 gives the whole variable domain DGGITQSPKYLFRKEGQNVTLSCEQNLNHDAMYWYRQDPGQGLRLIYYSQIVNDFQKGDIAEGYSVSREKKESFPLTVTSAQKNPTAFYLCASSIGLSGWYEQYFGPGTRLTVT.

This clone was picked up many times. The genes are TRBV6-2 or TRBV6-3 and TRBJ2-7; 13 nucleotides align to TRBD2. The CDR3 consists of 15 residues. CDR1 and CDR2 from the germline V gene are MNHEY and SVGEGT. Losses at the gene ends were 4 bases for V and 7 bases for J; bases not matched to a gene: 7. The CDR3 DNA is TGTGCCAGCAGTTCCGAGGGACTAGCGGGACGGGAGCAGTACGTC. It codes for CASSSEGLAGREQYV.

The rearrangement links TRBV11-1 to TRBJ1-3; TRBD1 aligns across 9 bases. V was clipped by 6 bases and J by 0 bases; unmatched bases: 9. The CDR3 runs 17 residues. Germline values: CDR1 SGHAT, CDR2 FQDESV (reference sequence). The CDR3 here is CASRPGTGGISGNTIYF. The CDR3 DNA is TGTGCCAGCAGACCTGGTACAGGGGGCATCTCTGGAAACACCATATATTTT.

This clone was observed at least ten times. J is TRBJ1-2 and V is TRBV20-1; D call uncertain. V dropped 5 bases and J dropped 4 bases, with 14 bases sitting between them. CDR3 length: 13 residues. Germline CDR1 DFQATT, CDR2 SNEGSKA (reference sequence). This CDR3 is CSAQESSLYGYTF. CDR3 nucleotides: TGCAGTGCTCAGGAGTCAAGTCTCTATGGCTACACCTTC.

This rearrangement joins TRBV27 to TRBJ1-1, with TRBD1 as a possible D gene (5 bases). V lost 6 bases and J lost 1, with 12 bases in between. Germline V gives CDR1 MNHEY, CDR2 SMNVEV (reference sequence). The CDR3 spans 14 residues. The CDR3 nucleotides are TGTGCCAGCAGAATGGGGCAGGGGAACACTGAAGCTTTCTTT. It is translated as CASRMGQGNTEAFF.